The TCR beta chain under discussion was sequenced for a study of quantifying T cell responses using KT2 cells. Study background: Reverse transcription used primers in the TCR alpha and beta constant regions. Whole-study results and caveats: Detection of KT2 sequences held at the lowest tested level, about one cell per 100,000 PBMC.

This clonotype was seen a handful of times. Its antigen is not identified. A single-stranded UMI oligo with SP2 sequence was ligated to cDNA 3' ends. First-round PCR used about 4 cycles and beta primers RC1.1 and RC1.2 covering TRBC1 and TRBC2. From the second PCR onward, TCR alpha and beta chains were processed separately. TCRdb reprocessed the UMI-ligation and nested PCR reads with MiXCR, giving one entry per CDR3 protein. This sample yields tens of thousands of distinct CDR3 sequences, of which 6% to 8% are seen a single time; around 14% belongs to the top ten. V was shortened by 3 bases and J by 7 bases, with 15 bases between the two germline ends. This CDR3 region has 14 residues. Germline CDR1 and CDR2: KGHSH and LQKENI. The sample is PBMC spiked with counted cells of clone KT2. KT2 cells were mixed with fixed PBMC numbers at varying ratios.

The material sequenced was PBMCs spiked with cells of the T cell clone KT2. The receptor was derived from a human donor. The rearrangement uses TRBV18 and TRBJ1-1; no clear D. CDR3 bases: TGTGCCAGCTCACCCCGAGCTAACGGATATGAAGCTTTCTTT. Its protein product is CASSPRANGYEAFF.